This is a list of T cell receptor beta chains from one sample in a study of T cell clonotyping in hematopoietic cell transplantation. Assay used: immunoSEQ multiplex PCR; TCRdb lists only in-frame clones, some missing. The profile shows about 11,000 clones, under 95% of them singletons. The sample was peripheral blood mononuclear cells, taken before stem cell transplant. All receptors derive from a woman aged 40 to 49 with acute myeloid leukemia. Some clones in this sample may be carry-over from other donors' samples. CDR3s include the opening cysteine and the closing phenylalanine or tryptophan. D genes are given only for firm matches. Only some rows state a clone size, as once, few, many or a class for expanded clones.

v_gene,d_gene,j_gene,abundance,CDR3nt,CDR3aa
TRBV7-9,NA,TRBJ2-7,once,TGTGCCAGCAGCTTTTCCCAGGGTTACGAGCAGTACTTC,CASSFSQGYEQYF
TRBV29-1,TRBD1,TRBJ1-1,NA,TGCAGCGCAGGAACCGGGACAGGGCTCGGAGACACTGAAGCTTTCTTT,CSAGTGTGLGDTEAFF
TRBV5-4,TRBD1,TRBJ1-4,NA,TGTGCCAGCAGCCGGGGGACAGGGGGCGAATTAGGAAAACTGTTTTTT,CASSRGTGGELGKLFF
TRBV27,NA,TRBJ2-7,NA,TGTGCCAGCAGTGTCACAGGGTTCTACGAGCAGTACTTC,CASSVTGFYEQYF
TRBV5-1,NA,TRBJ2-2,NA,TGCGCCAGCAGGGAGGGTCAGAACACCGGGGAGCTGTTTTTT,CASREGQNTGELFF
TRBV2,NA,TRBJ2-2,NA,TGTGCCAGCAGTCTTAGGAACACCGGGGAGCTGTTTTTT,CASSLRNTGELFF
TRBV21-1,NA,TRBJ2-7,NA,TGTGCCAGCAGCTCTCCCGGGACGTCCTACGAGCAGTACTTC,CASSSPGTSYEQYF
TRBV5-6,TRBD2,TRBJ2-1,NA,TGTGCCAGCAGCTTAGCGGGAGGGCCATCTGAGCAGTTCTTC,CASSLAGGPSEQFF
TRBV29-1,NA,TRBJ2-3,NA,TGCAGCTCCGGGGGAGGGGGCGCGATAGATACGCAGTATTTT,CSSGGGGAIDTQYF
TRBV10-3,TRBD2,TRBJ2-1,NA,TGTGCCATCAGAGCCGGGACTAGCGGGACAAATGAGCAGTTCTTC,CAIRAGTSGTNEQFF
TRBV4-1,TRBD2,TRBJ2-3,once,TGCGCCAGCAGCCAAGATCTTTCGGTTAGCGGGAGTTATTTGGATACGCAGTATTTT,CASSQDLSVSGSYLDTQYF
TRBV19,NA,TRBJ2-7,NA,TGTGCCAGTAGTATAGATTGGACTACCTACGAGCAGTACTTC,CASSIDWTTYEQYF
TRBV27,TRBD1,TRBJ1-2,NA,TGTGCCAGCAGTTTTAACAGGGGGTCGGAGGGCTACACCTTC,CASSFNRGSEGYTF
TRBV5-1,TRBD1,TRBJ1-3,once,TGCGCCAGCAGCTCGGGGACAGGGGAACGAAACACCATATATTTT,CASSSGTGERNTIYF
TRBV4-1,TRBD1,TRBJ1-2,NA,TGCGCCAGCAGAGGGACAGGGTCCTATGGCTACACCTTC,CASRGTGSYGYTF
TRBV4-2,TRBD2,TRBJ2-3,once,TGTGCCAGCAGCCAAGGTATTAGCGGGAATTCAGATACGCAGTATTTT,CASSQGISGNSDTQYF
TRBV7-9,NA,TRBJ2-2,NA,TGTGCCAGCAGCTTAGGCGGGAACACCGGGGAGCTGTTTTTT,CASSLGGNTGELFF
TRBV19,TRBD1,TRBJ1-5,NA,TGTGCCAGTAGCAACCCGACAGGGGGTACGAGGAGCAATCAGCCCCAGCATTTT,CASSNPTGGTRSNQPQHF
TRBV5-6,NA,TRBJ2-1,NA,TGTGCCAGCAGCTTGGTTCAGTCTGAGCAGTTCTTC,CASSLVQSEQFF
TRBV5-5,TRBD2,TRBJ2-3,once,TGTGCCAGCAGCTTACTAGCGGACGGAGATACGCAGTATTTT,CASSLLADGDTQYF
TRBV27,TRBD1,TRBJ1-2,few,TGTGCCAGCAGTCCGAGACAGGGGGCAATTCCTAGGGGCTACACCTTC,CASSPRQGAIPRGYTF
TRBV15,TRBD1,TRBJ1-4,few,TGTGCCACCAGCAGAGATGACAGGGGGCGCGAAAAACTGTTTTTT,CATSRDDRGREKLFF
TRBV5-4,NA,TRBJ2-7,NA,TGTGCCAGCAGCTTTTGGGGGATGGCCTACGAGCAGTACTTC,CASSFWGMAYEQYF
TRBV4-2,NA,TRBJ2-1,NA,TGTGCCAGCAGCCAAGAGGGGGTTGAGCAGTTCTTC,CASSQEGVEQFF
TRBV30,NA,TRBJ1-4,NA,TGTGCCTGGAGTGTATGGTCTGAGTCGGAAAAACTGTTTTTT,CAWSVWSESEKLFF
TRBV7-9,TRBD1,TRBJ2-7,NA,TGTGCCAGCAGCCCGCGAATCCGACAGGGCTCCGAGCAGTACTTC,CASSPRIRQGSEQYF
TRBV19,NA,TRBJ2-3,NA,TGTGCCAGTAGCCGGAACTCCCCAGGGTTGACAGATACGCAGTATTTT,CASSRNSPGLTDTQYF
TRBV9,NA,TRBJ1-1,once,TGTGCCAGCAGCGCTTCGACAGGTAACACTGAAGCTTTCTTT,CASSASTGNTEAFF
TRBV6-6,NA,TRBJ2-7,NA,TGTGCCAGCAGTTACGGGGGGGCCCTCCTCTACGAGCAGTACTTC,CASSYGGALLYEQYF
TRBV7-9,NA,TRBJ2-7,once,TGTGCCAGCAGCCCCCGGGCACCCGACGGGGAGCAGTACTTC,CASSPRAPDGEQYF
TRBV11-2,TRBD2,TRBJ2-2,NA,TGTGCCAGCAGCTTACTAGGACTAGCCTTAGTACGCACCGGGGAGCTGTTTTTT,CASSLLGLALVRTGELFF
TRBV7-2,NA,TRBJ2-1,NA,TGTGCCAGCAGCTTAGACCAGCTCTCCTACAATGAGCAGTTCTTC,CASSLDQLSYNEQFF
TRBV10-3,TRBD2,TRBJ2-3,NA,TGTGCCATCAGTGAGCCAGCGGGGCCCGGAGATACGCAGTATTTT,CAISEPAGPGDTQYF
TRBV7-9,NA,TRBJ1-4,NA,TGTGCCAGCAGCTCCCGGGGGTCCCTTAGTGAAAAACTGTTTTTT,CASSSRGSLSEKLFF
TRBV10-3,NA,TRBJ2-3,NA,TGTGCCATCAGCCGATCCCAAGGGATTATCACAGATACGCAGTATTTT,CAISRSQGIITDTQYF
TRBV10-1,NA,TRBJ2-7,NA,TGCGCCAGCAGTGACCCACGACAGTACGAGCAGTACTTC,CASSDPRQYEQYF